The clone carrying this TCR beta chain was counted between two and nine times. The target antigen is unknown. The sample belongs to a study of T cells after yellow fever vaccination. Whole-study results and caveats: From the bulk population, abundant clonotypes could contaminate and appear within FACS-sorted repertoires. Just a small share of clonotypes turned up in the CD4 compartment as well as the CD8 compartment. It was a weaker secondary response, yet one that peaked faster, at day 5 versus 15.

A single record per CDR3 protein comes from TCRdb applying MiXCR to the 5' RACE reads. Counted here are 110,000 to 150,000 distinct CDR3 sequences, 6.6% occurring once; the ten biggest clones make up more than 0.6%. This clonotype was obtained from a man aged 25-45 years who received the YFV17D yellow fever vaccine. Specimen: CD4+ T cells sorted from PBMCs, collected 10 days after the yellow fever booster vaccination.

In DNA form, the CDR3 reads TGTGCCAGCAGCCTCGGGACTAGCGCTTACAATGAGCAGTTCTTC. As protein: CASSLGTSAYNEQFF. This rearrangement joins TRBV7-3 to TRBJ2-1; 10 bases are shared with TRBD2. Germline lookup yields CDR1 SGHTA and CDR2 FQGTGA. V lost 5 bases, J lost 4 bases, and 5 bases stayed unmatched. There are 15 residues in the CDR3. Drawing the rest from reference TRBV7-3 and TRBJ2-1, the complete variable domain is GAGVSQTPSNKVTEKGKYVELRCDPISGHTALYWYRQSLGQGPEFLIYFQGTGAADDSGLPNDRFFAVRPEGSVSTLKIQRTERGDSAVYLCASSLGTSAYNEQFFGPGTRLTVL.